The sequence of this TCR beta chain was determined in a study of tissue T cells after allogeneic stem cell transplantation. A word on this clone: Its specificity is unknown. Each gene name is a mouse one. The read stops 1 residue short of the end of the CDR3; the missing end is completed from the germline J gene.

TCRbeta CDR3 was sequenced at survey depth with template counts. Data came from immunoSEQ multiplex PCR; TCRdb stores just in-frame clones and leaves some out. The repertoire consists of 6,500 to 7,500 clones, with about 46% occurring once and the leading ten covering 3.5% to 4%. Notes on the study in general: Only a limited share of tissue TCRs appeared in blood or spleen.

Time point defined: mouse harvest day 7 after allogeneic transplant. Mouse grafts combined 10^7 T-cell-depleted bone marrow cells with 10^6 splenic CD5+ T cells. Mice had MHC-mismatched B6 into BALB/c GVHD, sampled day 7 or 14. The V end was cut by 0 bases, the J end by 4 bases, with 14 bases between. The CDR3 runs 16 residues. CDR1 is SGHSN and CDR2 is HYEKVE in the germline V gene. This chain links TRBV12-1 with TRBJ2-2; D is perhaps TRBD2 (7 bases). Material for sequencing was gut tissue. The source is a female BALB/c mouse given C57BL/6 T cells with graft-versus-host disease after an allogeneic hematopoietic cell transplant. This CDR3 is CASSLLGGGSTGQLYF. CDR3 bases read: TGTGCCAGCTCTCTCTTGGGGGGCGGGAGCACCGGGCAGCTCTAC.